This T cell receptor beta chain stems from a study of cytomegalovirus exposure and HLA in healthy donors. Despite likely unrecorded immune exposures, the donors were nominally healthy at the time of sampling. On this clone: Its antigen is not identified.

This PCR relied on a set of 60 Vbeta primers and 13 Jbeta primers. Per the original methods: Some 80 million unique TCR beta chains, some 9.9 million shared, were counted in a later analysis. Generated by immunoSEQ multiplex PCR, the TCRdb table keeps only in-frame clones and is missing some. V and J calls and clone size are as listed in that table; D and trimming were resolved from the DNA. The data contain around 130,000 clones, around 83% of them seen just once; the ten biggest clones take up around 1.2%. Study-level findings and limits: Later work found that TCR association rates differed between HLA loci; DRB1 had the most and HLA-C the fewest.

Deletions cut 4 bases from V and 1 base from J, with 11 bases between. CDR1 is SNHLY and CDR2 is FYNNEI in the germline V gene. The CDR3 runs 14 residues. This receptor was taken from a girl aged 2-10 years in good health and CMV-seronegative. The sequencing input was PBMCs. The chain is built from TRBV2 and TRBJ2-7; D is unclear. CDR3 in DNA: TGTGCCAGCAGTGGGGCACTCCTTTCCTACGAGCAGTACTTC. Protein product: CASSGALLSYEQYF.